This TCR beta chain was recovered during a study of identical twins. Study-wide points: Compared with unrelated sharing, twin-shared out-of-frame alpha sequences had more low-probability sequences. It was out-of-frame TCR alpha sharing in monozygotic twins that models underestimated. Without tracking the same donors, conclusions rested on cross-sectional statistical analysis.

Turning to this clonotype: Its matching antigen is unknown.

A universal primer site was added by template switching, and unique molecular identifiers were carried by the cDNA. In TCRdb, the 5' RACE reads were re-called with MiXCR into one record per CDR3 protein. The data show 350,000 to 500,000 distinct CDR3 sequences, with 18% seen just once and around 10% held by the top ten. J was trimmed by 5 bases and V by 3 bases; bases with no gene match: 8. The germline gives CDR1 DFQATT, CDR2 SNEGSKA (reference sequence). There are 14 residues in the CDR3. The genes are TRBV20-1 and TRBJ2-7; 9 nucleotides line up with TRBD1. The sample was naive T cells sorted from blood. This sequence was found in a man over 45 in good health. The CDR3 region is CSASTIQGAHEQYF. CDR3 sequence (DNA): TGCAGTGCTAGTACTATACAGGGGGCCCACGAGCAGTACTTC.